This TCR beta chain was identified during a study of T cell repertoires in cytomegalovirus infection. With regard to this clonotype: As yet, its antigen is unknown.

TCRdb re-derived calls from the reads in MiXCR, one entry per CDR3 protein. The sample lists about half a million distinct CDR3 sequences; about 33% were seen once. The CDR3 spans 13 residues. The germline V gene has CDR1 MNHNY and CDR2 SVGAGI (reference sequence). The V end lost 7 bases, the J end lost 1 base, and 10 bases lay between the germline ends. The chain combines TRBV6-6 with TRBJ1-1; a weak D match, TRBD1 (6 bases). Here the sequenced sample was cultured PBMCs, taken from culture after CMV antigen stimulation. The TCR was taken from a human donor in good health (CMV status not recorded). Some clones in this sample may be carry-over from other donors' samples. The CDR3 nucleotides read TGTGCCAGCATCAGGACAGCGAACACTGAAGCTTTCTTT. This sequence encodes CASIRTANTEAFF.